This entry is about one T cell receptor (beta chain). What antigen it recognizes has not been identified. Per-base quality was not reported, and no clone a single base away is much larger than it. The source of the sample is a study of blood T cell repertoires in COVID-19 (dated by TCRdb to 2018 to 2020). Regarding the research as a whole: The collaborator samples originated in the United States, Italy and Spain and spanned the acute and convalescent phases of COVID-19. Where HLA class I and class II types were available, the types were taken from metadata supplied by the sample provider, not from assay-based typing. Samples were obtained from the ongoing ImmuneRACE study (first 160 participants) and from 1,254 subjects provided by 6 global collaborators. Deeply sampled blood TCRbeta repertoires from subjects exposed to, actively infected with, or recovered from COVID-19 were included in the dataset. The prospective study material was composed of cDNA or gDNA derived from T cells, B-cell-depleted T cells, or PBMCs. The repertoires were released in a freely available public database intended as a resource for research on the immune response to SARS-CoV-2. The sample metadata nearly always contained a de-identified subject ID, COVID-19 status, age in years and sex.

The CDR3 goes from the cysteine to the phenylalanine over 14 residues. The read is trimmed to its CDR3 DNA, 42 bases read in frame from base 1. V is reduced by 2 bases and J by 4 bases, leaving a spacing of 12 bases between them. As encoded in the germline V gene, CDR1 is SGHRS while CDR2 is YFSETQ. Summary of the overall study and its limitations: Clinical and demographic metadata were provided uncurated, with the amount varying by source and participant.

At one collaborating source in Seattle, patients were enrolled during active infection and were followed longitudinally through the course of disease. Collaborating institutions collected whole blood in K2EDTA tubes following their own protocols. For TCRbeta analysis, collaborator samples were shipped as frozen whole blood, as isolated PBMCs, or as DNA extracted from either sample type. TCRbeta CDR3 regions were amplified from genomic DNA using the immunoSEQ Assay, a bias-controlled multiplex PCR. As for how the authors treated the data: Within the assay, amplification of reference gene primers was used to estimate how many nucleated cells each sample contained. To quantify the absolute abundance of each unique TCRbeta CDR3 rearrangement, sequence reads were collapsed and filtered. For each sample, productive Simpson clonality was calculated as the square root of Simpson's diversity index over productive rearrangements. The table was pulled from immuneACCESS by TCRdb, which kept in-frame rearrangements only. Such tables lose some clones; where checked, under half of the loss comes from unresolved V genes, and the rest has no known cause. V, J and clone size are taken as reported in that table, and D and trimming were inferred from the DNA itself. The sample profile shows some 220,000 clones; approximately 85% of them were found once. The ten largest clones represent 5.2% of the sample.

This sequence originates from an older woman with COVID-19, enrolled during active disease. Sequencing was performed on peripheral blood. Here the chain combines TRBV5-1 and TRBJ2-5, and the D gene may be TRBD1, 7 bases matching. The sequenced DNA: TGCGCCAGCAGCTTTGGAGGGGGCGGAGAGACCCAGTACTTC. This is translated as CASSFGGGGETQYF.